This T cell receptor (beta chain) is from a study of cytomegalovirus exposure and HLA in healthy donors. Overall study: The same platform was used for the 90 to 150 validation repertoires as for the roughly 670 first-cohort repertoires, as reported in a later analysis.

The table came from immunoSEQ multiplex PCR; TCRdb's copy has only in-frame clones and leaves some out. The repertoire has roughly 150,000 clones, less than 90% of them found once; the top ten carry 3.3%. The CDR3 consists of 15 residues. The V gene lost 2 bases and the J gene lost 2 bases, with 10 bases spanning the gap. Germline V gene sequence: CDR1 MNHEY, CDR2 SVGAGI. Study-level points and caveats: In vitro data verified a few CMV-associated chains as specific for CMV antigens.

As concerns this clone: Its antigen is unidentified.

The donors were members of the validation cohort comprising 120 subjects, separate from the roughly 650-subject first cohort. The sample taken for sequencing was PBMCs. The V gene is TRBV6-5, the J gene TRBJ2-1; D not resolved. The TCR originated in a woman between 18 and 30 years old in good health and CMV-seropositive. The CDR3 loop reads CASSYLLSPYNEQFF. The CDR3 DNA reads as TGTGCCAGCAGTTACCTCCTAAGCCCCTACAATGAGCAGTTCTTC.